Sequencing of this T cell receptor beta chain was carried out in a study of technical replicates of blood from four donors. Measured with immunoSEQ multiplex PCR; TCRdb has only the in-frame clones, and not every one. The sample consists of about 49,000 clones, 80% to 95% of them appearing once. This CDR3 has 15 residues. Germline lookup yields CDR1 MNHEY and CDR2 SMNVEV (reference sequence). The junction had 4 bases not matched to a gene; V was cut back by 0 bases and J by 5 bases. This rearrangement joins TRBV27 to TRBJ1-1; 9 nucleotides agree with TRBD1. The receptor was isolated from a human donor in good health. Some clones in this sample may be carry-over from other donors' samples. The sample taken for sequencing was PBMCs. CDR3 sequence reads: CASSLSQGAHTEAFF. CDR3 nucleotide sequence: TGTGCCAGCAGTTTATCACAGGGGGCGCATACTGAAGCTTTCTTT.